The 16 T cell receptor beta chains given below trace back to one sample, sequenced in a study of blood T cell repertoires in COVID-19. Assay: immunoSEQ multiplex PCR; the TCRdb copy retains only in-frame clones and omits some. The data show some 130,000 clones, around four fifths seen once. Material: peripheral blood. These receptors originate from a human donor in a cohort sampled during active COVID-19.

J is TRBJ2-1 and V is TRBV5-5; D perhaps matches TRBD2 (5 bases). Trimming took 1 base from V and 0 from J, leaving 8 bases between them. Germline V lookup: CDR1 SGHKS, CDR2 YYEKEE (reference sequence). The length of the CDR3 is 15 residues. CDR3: CASSLLGSSYNEQFF. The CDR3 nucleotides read TGTGCCAGCAGCTTGCTAGGGAGCTCCTACAATGAGCAGTTCTTC.

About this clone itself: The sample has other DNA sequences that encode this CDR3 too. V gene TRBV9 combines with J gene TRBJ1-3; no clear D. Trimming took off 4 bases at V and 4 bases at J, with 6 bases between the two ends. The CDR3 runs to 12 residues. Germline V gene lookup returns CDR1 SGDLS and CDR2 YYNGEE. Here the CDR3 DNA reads TGTGCCAGCAGCCCGAGAGGAAACACCATATATTTT. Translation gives CASSPRGNTIYF.

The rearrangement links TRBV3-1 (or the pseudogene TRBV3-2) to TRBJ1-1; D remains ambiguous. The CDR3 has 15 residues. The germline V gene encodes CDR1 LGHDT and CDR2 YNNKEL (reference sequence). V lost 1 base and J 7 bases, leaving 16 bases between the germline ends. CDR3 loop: CASSQAIEGGDEAFF. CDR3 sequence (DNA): TGTGCCAGCAGCCAAGCGATCGAGGGCGGGGATGAAGCTTTCTTT.

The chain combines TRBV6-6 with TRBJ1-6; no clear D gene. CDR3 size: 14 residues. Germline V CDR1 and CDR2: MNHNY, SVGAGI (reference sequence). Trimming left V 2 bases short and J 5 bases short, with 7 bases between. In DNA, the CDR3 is TGTGCCAGCAGTTACGTCCGGGATAATTCACCCCTCCACTTT. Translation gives CASSYVRDNSPLHF.

The CDR3 nucleotides read TGCGCCAGCAGCTTAGGGGACAGCGGTGAAAAACTGTTTTTT. Translated, it gives CASSLGDSGEKLFF. The chain couples TRBV5-1 to TRBJ1-4, with 7 bases aligning to TRBD1. The CDR3 is made up of 14 amino acids. V was pared by 2 bases and J by 7 bases, with 5 bases of the junction left unmatched. Germline V gene data show CDR1 as SGHRS and CDR2 as YFSETQ.

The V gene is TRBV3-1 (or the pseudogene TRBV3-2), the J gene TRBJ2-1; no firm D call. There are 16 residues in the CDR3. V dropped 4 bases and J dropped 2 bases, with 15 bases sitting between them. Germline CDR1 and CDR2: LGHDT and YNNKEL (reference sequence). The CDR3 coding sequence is TGTGCCAGCAGCCCCCTCGAGAGGAGAGCCTACAATGAGCAGTTCTTC. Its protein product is CASSPLERRAYNEQFF.

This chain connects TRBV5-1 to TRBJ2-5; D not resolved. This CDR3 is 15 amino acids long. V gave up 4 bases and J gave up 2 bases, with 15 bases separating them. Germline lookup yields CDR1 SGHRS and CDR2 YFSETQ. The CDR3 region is CASSRRSAGQETQYF. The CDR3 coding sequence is TGCGCCAGCAGCCGAAGGTCTGCCGGGCAAGAGACCCAGTACTTC.

The CDR3 region has the DNA TGTGCCAGCAGTGGCGGACAGACCCCCCTTAATGAAAAACTGTTTTTT. Protein: CASSGGQTPLNEKLFF. The chain carries TRBV6-1 and TRBJ1-4; maybe TRBD1 (6 bases). Trimming took 4 bases from V and 4 from J, leaving 16 bases between them. This CDR3 has 16 residues. Germline loops: CDR1 MNHNS, CDR2 SASEGT.

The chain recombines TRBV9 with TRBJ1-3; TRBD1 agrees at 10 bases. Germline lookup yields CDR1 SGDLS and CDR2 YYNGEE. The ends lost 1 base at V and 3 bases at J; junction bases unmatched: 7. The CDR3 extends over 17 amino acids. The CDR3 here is CASSVSHRTGGGNTIYF. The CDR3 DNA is TGTGCCAGCAGCGTAAGCCACAGGACAGGGGGTGGAAACACCATATATTTT. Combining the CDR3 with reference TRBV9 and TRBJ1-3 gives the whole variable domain DSGVTQTPKHLITATGQRVTLRCSPRSGDLSVYWYQQSLDQGLQFLIQYYNGEERAKGNILERFSAQQFPDLHSELNLSSLELGDSALYFCASSVSHRTGGGNTIYFGEGSWLTVV.

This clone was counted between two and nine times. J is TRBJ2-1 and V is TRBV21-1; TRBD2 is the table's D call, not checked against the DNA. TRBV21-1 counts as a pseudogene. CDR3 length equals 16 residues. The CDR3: CASSKAPAEATDEQFF. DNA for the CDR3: TGTGCCAGCAGCAAAGCGCCGGCCGAGGCCACGGATGAGCAGTTCTTC.

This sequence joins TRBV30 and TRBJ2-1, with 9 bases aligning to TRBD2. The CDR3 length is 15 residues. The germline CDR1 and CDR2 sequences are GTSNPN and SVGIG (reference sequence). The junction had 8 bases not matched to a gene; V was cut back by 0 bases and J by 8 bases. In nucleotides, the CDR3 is TGTGCCTGGAGTGTACAGGCGGGGGGGTTCGATGAGCAGTTCTTC. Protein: CAWSVQAGGFDEQFF. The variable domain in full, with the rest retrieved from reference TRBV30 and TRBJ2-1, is SQTIHQWPATLVQPVGSPLSLECTVEGTSNPNLYWYRQAAGRGLQLLFYSVGIGQISSEVPQNLSASRPQDRQFILSSKKLLLSDSGFYLCAWSVQAGGFDEQFFGPGTRLTVL.

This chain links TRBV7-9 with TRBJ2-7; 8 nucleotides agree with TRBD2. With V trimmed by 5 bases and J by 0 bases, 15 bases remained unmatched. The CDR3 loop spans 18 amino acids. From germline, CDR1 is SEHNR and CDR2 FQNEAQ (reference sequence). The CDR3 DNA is TGTGCCAGCAGCCTTTCCCGGGGGGGTTCATACAGCTCCTACGAGCAGTACTTC. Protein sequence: CASSLSRGGSYSSYEQYF.

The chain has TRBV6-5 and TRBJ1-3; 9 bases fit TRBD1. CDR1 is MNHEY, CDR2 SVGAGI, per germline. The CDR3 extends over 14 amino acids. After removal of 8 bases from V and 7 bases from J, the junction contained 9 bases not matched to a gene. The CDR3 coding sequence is TGTGCCAGCCTGATCGGACAGGGGAGGAACACCATATATTTT. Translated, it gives CASLIGQGRNTIYF.

The CDR3 DNA sequence: TGCGCCAGCAGCCAAGGGGCTCCGGTCTCTGGGGCCAACGTCCTGACTTTC. Amino acids: CASSQGAPVSGANVLTF. The chain carries TRBV4-1 and TRBJ2-6; D is unresolved. The CDR3 is 17 amino acids. The ends were cut back, 1 base at V and 0 bases at J, with 10 bases in the middle. Germline-derived CDR1 and CDR2 are MGHRA and YSYEKL.

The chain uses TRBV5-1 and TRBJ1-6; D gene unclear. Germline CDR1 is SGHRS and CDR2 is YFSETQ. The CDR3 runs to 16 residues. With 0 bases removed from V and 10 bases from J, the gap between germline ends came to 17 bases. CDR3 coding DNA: TGCGCCAGCAGCTTGGACGGTACGGGTTTTGGCTCACCCCTCCACTTT. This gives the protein CASSLDGTGFGSPLHF.

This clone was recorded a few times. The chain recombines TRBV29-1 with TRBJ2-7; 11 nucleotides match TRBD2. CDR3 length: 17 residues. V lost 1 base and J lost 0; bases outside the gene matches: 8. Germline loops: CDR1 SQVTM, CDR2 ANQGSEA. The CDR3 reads CSVEAETSGVSSYEQYF. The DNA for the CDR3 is TGCAGCGTTGAAGCAGAGACTAGCGGGGTGAGCTCCTACGAGCAGTACTTC.